This TCR beta chain was documented in a study of cytomegalovirus exposure and HLA in healthy donors. The CDR3 runs to 17 residues. Germline assignment: CDR1 MNHEY and CDR2 SMNVEV (reference sequence). Trimming stripped 5 bases from V and 4 bases from J, with 24 bases between. Vbeta (60) and Jbeta (13) primers were used in the PCR. Sequencing used immunoSEQ multiplex PCR; TCRdb keeps in-frame clones, though not all of them. Altogether approximately 150,000 clones are present, 70% to 80% being singletons, with the ten largest covering less than 10%. J is TRBJ2-7 and V is TRBV27; TRBD2 might be the D (6 bases). Sequenced sample: PBMCs. The receptor's source is a man aged 18-30 years in good health and CMV-seropositive. This chain's CDR3 is CASSLGPSPLAHYEQYF. CDR3 in DNA: TGTGCCAGCAGTCTTGGTCCATCCCCCCTAGCGCATTACGAGCAGTACTTC.